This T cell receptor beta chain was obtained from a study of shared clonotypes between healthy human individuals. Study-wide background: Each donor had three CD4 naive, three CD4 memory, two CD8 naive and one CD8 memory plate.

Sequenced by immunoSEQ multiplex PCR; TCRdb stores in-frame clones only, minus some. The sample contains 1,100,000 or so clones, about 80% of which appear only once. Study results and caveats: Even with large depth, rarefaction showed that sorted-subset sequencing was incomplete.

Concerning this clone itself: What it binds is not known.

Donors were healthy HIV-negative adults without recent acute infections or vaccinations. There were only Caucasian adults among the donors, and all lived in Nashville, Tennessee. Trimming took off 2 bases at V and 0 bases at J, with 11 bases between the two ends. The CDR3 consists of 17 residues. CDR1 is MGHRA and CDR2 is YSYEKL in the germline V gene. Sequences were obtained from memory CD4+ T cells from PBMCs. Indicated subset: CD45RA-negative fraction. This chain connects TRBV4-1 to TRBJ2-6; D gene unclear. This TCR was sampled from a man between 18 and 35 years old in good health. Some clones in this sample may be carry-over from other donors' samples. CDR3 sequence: CASSQPGPISGANVLTF. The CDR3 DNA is TGCGCCAGCAGCCAACCGGGCCCCATCTCTGGGGCCAACGTCCTGACTTTC.